Shown below are 20 T cell receptor beta chains from a single sample sequenced in a study of blood T cell repertoires in COVID-19. Data came from immunoSEQ multiplex PCR; TCRdb stores just in-frame clones and leaves some out. The top ten clones hold around 4.5% of a sample with under 300,000 clones, roughly 80% of them seen once. The sequencing input was peripheral blood. Source of these receptors: a man in his 60s who had recovered from COVID-19.

A few counts support this clone. This chain links TRBV19 with TRBJ2-1, with 9 bases identical to TRBD2. V lost 6 bases, J lost 7 bases, and 4 bases stayed unmatched. Germline CDR1 reads LNHDA; CDR2 reads SQIVND (reference sequence). The CDR3 has 13 residues. This chain's CDR3 is CASSAGGLNEQFF. CDR3 nucleotide sequence: TGTGCCAGTAGCGCGGGAGGGTTGAATGAGCAGTTCTTC.

V usage is TRBV6-2 or TRBV6-3 and J usage is TRBJ2-3, with 8 bases identical to TRBD2. The CDR3 loop spans 14 amino acids. After removal of 5 bases from V and 1 base from J, the junction contained 2 bases not matched to a gene. The germline V gene encodes CDR1 MNHEY and CDR2 SVGEGT. CDR3 region: CASSHGGGTDTQYF. The CDR3 nucleotides are TGTGCCAGCAGTCACGGGGGGGGCACAGATACGCAGTATTTT.

The CDR3 loop is CASSFGRGRTNEKLFF. The CDR3 region has the DNA TGTGCCAGCAGCTTCGGTCGGGGTCGGACTAATGAAAAACTGTTTTTT. The chain uses TRBV5-6 and TRBJ1-4; no definite D call. CDR3 length: 16 residues. Per germline, CDR1 SGHDT and CDR2 YYEEEE. The V and J ends lost 2 bases and 2 bases respectively, with 13 bases between them. The full variable domain, its missing parts supplied by reference TRBV5-6 and TRBJ1-4, is DAGVTQSPTHLIKTRGQQVTLRCSPKSGHDTVSWYQQALGQGPQFIFQYYEEEERQRGNFPDRFSGHQFPNYSSELNVNALLLGDSALYLCASSFGRGRTNEKLFFGSGTQLSVL.

The chain uses TRBV9 and TRBJ2-2, with a weak D call TRBD2 (7 bases). Trimming took 0 bases from V and 7 from J, leaving 16 bases between them. The CDR3 length is 16 residues. Per germline, CDR1 SGDLS and CDR2 YYNGEE. The CDR3 is CASSVGQGRGSGELFF. The CDR3 bases are TGTGCCAGCAGCGTAGGTCAGGGGCGCGGGAGCGGGGAGCTGTTTTTT.

The chain carries TRBV6-1 and TRBJ2-4; D might be TRBD1 (6 bases). Germline V CDR1 and CDR2: MNHNS, SASEGT. This CDR3 spans 14 amino acids. Trimming removed 3 bases at V and 1 base at J, with 7 bases between. The CDR3 here is CASSEGHAKNIQYF. As DNA, the CDR3 is TGTGCCAGCAGTGAGGGACACGCCAAAAACATTCAGTACTTC.

The chain carries TRBV2 and TRBJ1-1; the D gene is possibly TRBD1 (5 bases). Trimming left V 7 bases short and J 0 bases short, with 15 bases between. The germline V gene has CDR1 SNHLY and CDR2 FYNNEI. The CDR3 has 15 residues. CDR3 region: CASTGILAMNTEAFF. The DNA of the CDR3 is TGTGCCAGCACAGGGATTCTCGCGATGAACACTGAAGCTTTCTTT. The full variable domain, in which reference TRBV2 and TRBJ1-1 provide the parts outside the CDR3, is EPEVTQTPSHQVTQMGQEVILRCVPISNHLYFYWYRQILGQKVEFLVSFYNNEISEKSEIFDDQFSVERPDGSNFTLKIRSTKLEDSAMYFCASTGILAMNTEAFFGQGTRLTVV.

This clone was seen more than once but under ten times. CDR3 region: CASSSGQTTANYGYTF. The CDR3 DNA is TGTGCCAGCAGTTCAGGACAGACAACAGCTAACTATGGCTACACCTTC. The chain recombines TRBV6-5 with TRBJ1-2; perhaps TRBD1 as D (6 bases). The CDR3 contains 16 residues. The ends were cut back, 4 bases at V and 0 bases at J, with 15 bases in the middle. Germline-derived CDR1 and CDR2 are MNHEY and SVGAGI.

This clone has a handful of counts. The chain employs TRBV29-1 and TRBJ2-1, with 12 bases identical to TRBD2. Germline CDR1 and CDR2: SQVTM and ANQGSEA. The CDR3 extends over 15 amino acids. The trim removed 2 bases at V and 7 bases at J, leaving 6 bases unmatched. CDR3 sequence: CSVESTSGRSNEQFF. CDR3 bases: TGCAGCGTTGAAAGTACTAGCGGGAGGTCTAATGAGCAGTTCTTC.

The gene calls are TRBV28 and TRBJ2-7, with D perhaps TRBD2 (5 bases). Trimming stripped 8 bases from V and 2 bases from J, with 10 bases between. The germline CDR1 and CDR2 sequences are MDHEN and SYDVKM. This CDR3 is 12 amino acids long. The CDR3 sequence is CASRDDPYEQYF. CDR3 bases: TGTGCCAGCCGGGATGATCCCTACGAGCAGTACTTC.

The V gene is TRBV27, the J gene TRBJ2-7; TRBD2 aligns across 9 bases. The junction had 5 bases not matched to a gene; V was cut back by 5 bases and J by 0 bases. Germline V gene sequence: CDR1 MNHEY, CDR2 SMNVEV (reference sequence). The CDR3 totals 15 residues. DNA of the CDR3: TGTGCCAGCAGTATCGAGCGGGGGGCCTCCTACGAGCAGTACTTC. This translates into CASSIERGASYEQYF.

The rearrangement links TRBV19 to TRBJ2-1, with a weak D call TRBD2 (5 bases). V was trimmed by 4 bases and J by 0 bases, leaving 13 bases between them. CDR1 and CDR2 from the germline V gene are LNHDA and SQIVND (reference sequence). The CDR3 covers 16 residues. The CDR3 region is CASSNSVLRSYNEQFF. The DNA of the CDR3 is TGTGCCAGTAGTAATAGCGTCCTTCGCTCCTACAATGAGCAGTTCTTC.

The chain combines TRBV28 with TRBJ1-6, with a possible D match to TRBD1 (6 bases). With 2 bases removed from V and 10 bases from J, the gap between germline ends came to 18 bases. Germline V CDR1 and CDR2: MDHEN, SYDVKM. There are 16 residues in the CDR3. For the CDR3, the DNA is TGTGCCAGCAGTTTAAGGGGGGGGCCAATTGGATCACCCCTCCACTTT. Residues: CASSLRGGPIGSPLHF.

V and J are TRBV10-3 and TRBJ2-1; TRBD2 agrees at 9 bases. V trimming: 4 bases; J trimming: 6 bases; junction bases outside the gene matches: 1. Germline-derived CDR1 and CDR2 are ENHRY and SYGVKD. This CDR3 has 13 residues. CDR3 in DNA: TGTGCCATCAGTGGGACTAGCGTCAATGAGCAGTTCTTC. Its translation: CAISGTSVNEQFF.

The gene calls are TRBV30 and TRBJ1-6, with TRBD1 matching 7 bases. The junction had 9 bases not matched to a gene; V was cut back by 7 bases and J by 9 bases. The CDR3 contains 13 residues. Germline-derived CDR1 and CDR2 are GTSNPN and SVGIG (reference sequence). This CDR3 reads CAYTEQGSSPLHF. CDR3 DNA sequence: TGTGCCTATACCGAACAGGGGTCTTCACCCCTCCACTTT.

This chain connects TRBV28 to TRBJ1-2, with 7 bases fitting TRBD1. V shed 10 bases, J shed 5 bases, and the junction held 4 bases outside the gene matches. The V gene's germline CDR1 is MDHEN and CDR2 SYDVKM. The CDR3 extends over 11 amino acids. CDR3 sequence: CATLTGYGYTF. The CDR3 nucleotides are TGTGCCACTTTGACAGGGTATGGCTACACCTTC.

The V gene is TRBV6-2 or TRBV6-3, the J gene TRBJ2-1; TRBD2 aligns across 11 bases. In germline, CDR1 is MNHEY, CDR2 SVGEGT. The CDR3 extends over 17 amino acids. J was trimmed by 7 bases and V by 0 bases; bases with no gene match: 8. CDR3 sequence: CASSYSPLAGGRNEQFF. DNA for the CDR3: TGTGCCAGCAGTTACTCGCCCCTAGCGGGAGGTCGGAATGAGCAGTTCTTC.

The CDR3 coding sequence is TGTGCCAGCAGTTTCAGGGGAACTGATTCACCCCTCCACTTT. Translating gives CASSFRGTDSPLHF. The chain employs TRBV27 and TRBJ1-6; D might be TRBD1 (6 bases). Trimming took 3 bases from V and 8 from J, leaving 11 bases between them. The CDR3 has 14 amino acids. In germline, CDR1 is MNHEY, CDR2 SMNVEV (reference sequence).

This clone was recorded only once. This could be a read error, since a much larger clone is one nucleotide away. J is TRBJ2-7 and V is TRBV18, with 8 bases that match TRBD1. The trim removed 3 bases at V and 1 base at J, leaving 2 bases unmatched. The CDR3 spans 14 residues. Germline assignment: CDR1 KGHSH and CDR2 LQKENI. CDR3 protein: CASSPGQGSYEQYF. The CDR3 DNA reads as TGTGCCAGCTCACCTGGACAGGGTTCCTACGAGCAGTACTTC.

This chain connects TRBV19 to TRBJ2-1, with D perhaps TRBD1 (5 bases). Looked up from germline, CDR1 is LNHDA and CDR2 is SQIVND (reference sequence). The length of the CDR3 is 15 residues. Between the trimmed V and J ends, which lost 10 bases and 2 bases, there was a span of 18 bases. The DNA of the CDR3 is TGTGCCACTACCAAAGGGGTGGCTACCTACAATGAGCAGTTCTTC. This translates into CATTKGVATYNEQFF. Full variable domain (missing parts from reference TRBV19 and TRBJ2-1): DGGITQSPKYLFRKEGQNVTLSCEQNLNHDAMYWYRQDPGQGLRLIYYSQIVNDFQKGDIAEGYSVSREKKESFPLTVTSAQKNPTAFYLCATTKGVATYNEQFFGPGTRLTVL.

The genes are TRBV27 and TRBJ2-5, with 10 nucleotides matching TRBD2. The germline V gene encodes CDR1 MNHEY and CDR2 SMNVEV (reference sequence). After removal of 6 bases from V and 7 bases from J, the junction contained 8 bases not matched to a gene. There are 14 residues in the CDR3. The CDR3 DNA reads TGTGCCAGCAGAGCGAGCGGGGGGGGGAGGACCCAGTACTTC. Amino acids: CASRASGGGRTQYF.